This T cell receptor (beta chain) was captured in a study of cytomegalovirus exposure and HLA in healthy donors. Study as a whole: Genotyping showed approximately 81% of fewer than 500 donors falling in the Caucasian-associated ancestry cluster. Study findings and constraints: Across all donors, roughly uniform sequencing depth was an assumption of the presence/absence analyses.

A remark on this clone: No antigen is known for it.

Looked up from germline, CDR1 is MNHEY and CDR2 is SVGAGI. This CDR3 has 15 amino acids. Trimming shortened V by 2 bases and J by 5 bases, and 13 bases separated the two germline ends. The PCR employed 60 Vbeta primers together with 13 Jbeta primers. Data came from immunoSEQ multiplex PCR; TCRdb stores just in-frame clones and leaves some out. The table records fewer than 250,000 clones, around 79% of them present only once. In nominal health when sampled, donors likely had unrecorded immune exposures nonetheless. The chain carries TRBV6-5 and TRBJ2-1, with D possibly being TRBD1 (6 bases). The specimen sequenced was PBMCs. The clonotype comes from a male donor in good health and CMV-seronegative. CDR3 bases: TGTGCCAGCAGTTACGGTACAGGGATCAACAATGAGCAGTTCTTC. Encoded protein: CASSYGTGINNEQFF.